The rows below give T cell receptor beta chains drawn from one sample of a study of CD8+ T cells in alopecia areata. Only in-frame clones appear in the TCRdb table, and some are missing; sequencing was by immunoSEQ multiplex PCR. The sample comprises about 130,000 clones, about 60% of which are singletons, and roughly 6.5% rests with the top ten. The input for sequencing was CD4+ T cells sorted from blood, taken at week 0. The receptors were gathered from a human donor with alopecia areata. Each CDR3 is given with its conserved first and last residue. Fields, in order: V gene, J gene, CDR3 protein.

>TRBV2|TRBJ2-5
CASSEGGGYQETQYF
>TRBV5-1|TRBJ1-1
CASSFQGVNTEAFF
>TRBV9|TRBJ2-1
CASSTGFLYNEQFF
>TRBV20-1|TRBJ1-2
CSAPEDYGYTF
>TRBV25-1|TRBJ2-1
CASSEYDGQGQFF
>TRBV6-5|TRBJ2-1
CASSYSGTGSREQFF
>TRBV18|TRBJ2-5
CASSLTLQGGETQYF
>TRBV2|TRBJ2-3
CASSANPGSTDTQYF
>TRBV30|TRBJ1-5
CAWSAAGDQPQHF
>TRBV5-4|TRBJ1-2
CASSLWAVYGYTF
>TRBV7-9|TRBJ1-6
CASSLQEDSPLHF
>TRBV29-1|TRBJ1-4
CSVDSGEKLFF
>TRBV30|TRBJ2-1
CAWNRAGFDTTYNEQFF
>TRBV7-2|TRBJ2-2
CASSQDRVVGELFF
>TRBV7-9|TRBJ2-1
CASSGYNEQFF
>TRBV29-1|TRBJ1-2
CSVDSFYGYTF
>TRBV7-3|TRBJ2-2
CASSLSDARHTGELFF
>TRBV29-1|TRBJ2-4
CSVEDQQDLSGKNIQYF
>TRBV7-2|TRBJ2-7
CASSNGQVGEQYF
>TRBV19|TRBJ2-3
CASRSGNTQYF
>TRBV7-2|TRBJ2-7
CASSLGWLRGHYEQYF
>TRBV5-4|TRBJ2-3
CASSLAGAADTQYF
>TRBV29-1|TRBJ2-6
CSVVGAGANVLTF
>TRBV13|TRBJ2-3
CASSLGTSGAKGDTQYF
>TRBV10-3|TRBJ2-1
CAISPIGSGGGNEQFF
>TRBV20-1|TRBJ1-2
CSEGYGYTF
>TRBV7-2|TRBJ2-7
CASTEGVIGEQYF
>TRBV4-3|TRBJ2-5
CASSQDRVRPETQYF
>TRBV6-5|TRBJ2-1
CASRLGRGGNEQFF
>TRBV2|TRBJ2-5
CASSDRDQYF
>TRBV30|TRBJ2-6
CAWNGFDSGANVLTF
>TRBV30|TRBJ2-5
CAWIGTLSGETQYF
>TRBV4-3|TRBJ1-2
CASSQDPRPEDGYTF
>TRBV11-2|TRBJ2-4
CASSSPIHRGANIQYF
>TRBV14|TRBJ1-6
CASPGRINSPLHF
>TRBV4-3|TRBJ2-5
CASSRSPVQETQYF
>TRBV7-2|TRBJ2-7
CASSPPSSYEQYF
>TRBV5-1|TRBJ2-2
CASSLPGSGELFF
>TRBV11-2|TRBJ1-1
CASLSLREERAFF
>TRBV30|TRBJ1-2
CAWSVQAGGYTF
>TRBV4-3|TRBJ2-1
CASSQDLRGGNEQFF
>TRBV5-1|TRBJ1-5
CASSLEAVSNQPQHF
>TRBV5-1|TRBJ2-1
CASSLELAGGFSSYNEQFF
>TRBV2|TRBJ2-2
CASKSGGNTGELFF
>TRBV20-1|TRBJ1-2
CSTGKGYGYTF
>TRBV4-1|TRBJ2-7
CASSQGARGDRAYEQYF
>TRBV7-9|TRBJ1-1
CASSLKGGMTEAFF
>TRBV6-5|TRBJ1-5
CASSYAGPNSQPQHF
>TRBV7-2|TRBJ2-1
CASSLDSEYNEQFF
>TRBV30|TRBJ1-5
CAWSVSQGQPQHF